This passage covers 9 T cell receptor beta chains from one sample sequenced in a study of naive CD8 T cells in extremely preterm neonates. Without labor or membrane rupture, elective cesareans at roughly 37-41 weeks supplied term cord blood. Profiled with immunoSEQ multiplex PCR; TCRdb holds only in-frame clones, not every one. The sample holds 7,500 to 9,500 clones, almost 98% seen once. Sequenced: naive CD8+ T cells from cord blood. The receptors here all came from a newborn in good health.

To note about this clone: One junction end does not reproduce the germline sequence, and a read error may be involved. The chain uses TRBV9 and TRBJ1-2, with 8 bases aligning to TRBD1. The CDR3 totals 15 residues. Germline-derived CDR1 and CDR2 are SGDLS and YYNGEE. CDR3 sequence reads: CASSPRRQGSYRYTF. In nucleotides, the CDR3 is TGTGCCAGCAGCCCCCGGCGACAGGGGTCCTATCGCTACACCTTC.

This chain links TRBV4-2 with TRBJ2-3; 7 bases align to TRBD2. Trimming cost V 3 bases and J 2 bases; bases outside gene matches: 11. The CDR3 extends over 17 amino acids. From germline, CDR1 is LGHNA and CDR2 YNFKEQ. The CDR3 region has the DNA TGTGCCAGCAGCCAGGAACTAGCGTCCCCTCCCACAGATACGCAGTATTTT. This gives the protein CASSQELASPPTDTQYF.

The J gene is TRBJ2-3, the V gene TRBV21-1; TRBD2 is taken as the D call from the table, unchecked against the DNA. TRBV21-1 is marked as a pseudogene. There are 17 residues in the CDR3. The CDR3 protein is CASSKVGSEEGTDTQYF. The CDR3 DNA reads as TGTGCCAGCAGCAAAGTGGGTAGCGAAGAGGGCACAGATACGCAGTATTTT.

The chain has TRBV4-3 and TRBJ1-4, with unresolved D. Trimming cost V 1 base and J 0 bases, with 6 bases left between them. The germline V gene encodes CDR1 LGHNA and CDR2 YSLEER. CDR3 size: 15 residues. This CDR3 reads CASSQGTATNEKLFF. The CDR3 nucleotides are TGCGCCAGCAGCCAAGGAACAGCAACTAATGAAAAACTGTTTTTT.

This chain uses TRBV30 with TRBJ2-3; 10 nucleotides align to TRBD1. CDR1 is GTSNPN and CDR2 is SVGIG in the germline V gene (reference sequence). Losses at the gene ends were 4 bases for V and 5 bases for J; bases not matched to a gene: 9. This CDR3 has 15 residues. The CDR3 region is CAWTSGTGAGDTQYF. CDR3 nucleotide sequence: TGTGCCTGGACATCCGGGACAGGGGCTGGAGATACGCAGTATTTT.

The CDR3 reads CASSESSSGVYEQYF. The CDR3 DNA sequence: TGTGCCAGCAGTGAAAGTTCTAGCGGGGTATACGAGCAGTACTTC. The chain combines TRBV6-1 with TRBJ2-7; 9 bases map to TRBD2. Looked up from germline, CDR1 is MNHNS and CDR2 is SASEGT. The CDR3 is made up of 15 amino acids. The J segment lost 4 bases and the V segment lost 2 bases, leaving 6 bases of the junction unmatched.

The V gene is TRBV30, the J gene TRBJ2-7, with 9 bases lining up with TRBD2. The CDR3 runs 13 residues. Trimming removed 4 bases from V and 2 bases from J; junction bases left unmatched: 3. Germline-derived CDR1 and CDR2 are GTSNPN and SVGIG (reference sequence). The CDR3 region is CAWTSGAAYEQYF. For the CDR3, the DNA is TGTGCCTGGACTAGCGGGGCGGCCTACGAGCAGTACTTC. The entire variable domain, with the rest obtained from reference TRBV30 and TRBJ2-7, is as follows: SQTIHQWPATLVQPVGSPLSLECTVEGTSNPNLYWYRQAAGRGLQLLFYSVGIGQISSEVPQNLSASRPQDRQFILSSKKLLLSDSGFYLCAWTSGAAYEQYFGPGTRLTVT.

The chain's CDR3 is CASSQDRRETEAFF. The CDR3, as DNA: TGCGCCAGCAGCCAAGATCGTAGGGAGACTGAAGCTTTCTTT. The chain joins TRBV4-1 to TRBJ1-1; D is undetermined. CDR3 length: 14 residues. Germline V CDR1 and CDR2: MGHRA, YSYEKL. Trimming cost V 0 bases and J 5 bases, with 10 bases left between them.

This clone showed up just once. The V and J genes are TRBV7-8 and TRBJ2-1; 7 bases fit TRBD2. With V trimmed by 5 bases and J by 0 bases, 7 bases remained unmatched. CDR3 length equals 16 residues. Germline assignment: CDR1 SGHVS and CDR2 FQNEAQ. The CDR3 DNA reads TGTGCCAGCAGCCCCTGGGGCGGGGGCTCCTACAATGAGCAGTTCTTC. Encoded protein: CASSPWGGGSYNEQFF.